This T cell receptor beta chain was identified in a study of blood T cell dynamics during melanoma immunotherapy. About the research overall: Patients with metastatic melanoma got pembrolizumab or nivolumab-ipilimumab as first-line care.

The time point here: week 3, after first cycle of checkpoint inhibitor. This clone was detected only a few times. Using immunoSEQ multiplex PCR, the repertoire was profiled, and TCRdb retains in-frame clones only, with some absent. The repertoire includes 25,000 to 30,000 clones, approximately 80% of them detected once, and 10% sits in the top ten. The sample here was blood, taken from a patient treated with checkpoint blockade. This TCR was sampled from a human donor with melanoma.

The CDR3 reads CASSLGRNSYEQYF. CDR3 nucleotides: TGCGCCAGCAGCTTGGGAAGGAACTCCTACGAGCAGTACTTC. The rearrangement links TRBV5-1 to TRBJ2-7; D not certain. V was cut by 0 bases and J by 0 bases, with 7 bases left in between. Germline-derived CDR1 and CDR2 are SGHRS and YFSETQ. The CDR3 sequence is 14 residues long.